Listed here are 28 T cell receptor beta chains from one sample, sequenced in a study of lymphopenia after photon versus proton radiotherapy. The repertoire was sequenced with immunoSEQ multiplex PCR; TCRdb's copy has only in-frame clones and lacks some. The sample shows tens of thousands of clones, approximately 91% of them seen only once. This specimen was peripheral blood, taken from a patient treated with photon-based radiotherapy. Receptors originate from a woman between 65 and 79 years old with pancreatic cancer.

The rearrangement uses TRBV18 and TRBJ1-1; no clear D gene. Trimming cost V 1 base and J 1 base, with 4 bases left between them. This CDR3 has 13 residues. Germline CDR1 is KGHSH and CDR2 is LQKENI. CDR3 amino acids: CASSPHKNTEAFF. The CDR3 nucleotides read TGTGCCAGCTCACCACACAAGAACACTGAAGCTTTCTTT.

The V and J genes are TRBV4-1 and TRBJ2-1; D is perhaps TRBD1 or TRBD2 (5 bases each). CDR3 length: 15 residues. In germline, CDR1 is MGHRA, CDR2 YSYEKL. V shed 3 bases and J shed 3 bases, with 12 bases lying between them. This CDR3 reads CASSQPGRSYNEQFF. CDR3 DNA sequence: TGCGCCAGCAGCCAGCCGGGACGGAGCTACAATGAGCAGTTCTTC.

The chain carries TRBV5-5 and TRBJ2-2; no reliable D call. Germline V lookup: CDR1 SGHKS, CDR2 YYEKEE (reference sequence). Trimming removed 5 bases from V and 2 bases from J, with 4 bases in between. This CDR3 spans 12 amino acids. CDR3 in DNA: TGTGCCAGCAGGCCTAACACCGGGGAGCTGTTTTTT. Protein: CASRPNTGELFF.

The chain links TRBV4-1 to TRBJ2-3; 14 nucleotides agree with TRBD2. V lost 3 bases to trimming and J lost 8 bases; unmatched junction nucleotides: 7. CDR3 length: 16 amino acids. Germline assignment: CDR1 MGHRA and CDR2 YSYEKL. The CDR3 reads CASSQGTSGSRPTQYF. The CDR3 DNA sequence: TGCGCCAGCAGCCAGGGGACTAGCGGGAGTAGGCCTACGCAGTATTTT.

For the CDR3, the DNA is TGTGCCACCAGCAGAGATCTCCAGGGGCTTGGCGAAAAACTGTTTTTT. It yields the protein CATSRDLQGLGEKLFF. The V gene is TRBV15, the J gene TRBJ1-4; TRBD1 is a possible D gene (6 bases). V lost 0 bases and J lost 8, with 16 bases in between. This CDR3 spans 16 amino acids. From germline, CDR1 is LNHNV and CDR2 YYDKDF (reference sequence). Full variable domain (outside the CDR3, taken from reference TRBV15 and TRBJ1-4): DAMVIQNPRYQVTQFGKPVTLSCSQTLNHNVMYWYQQKSSQAPKLLFHYYDKDFNNEADTPDNFQSRRPNTSFCFLDIRSPGLGDTAMYLCATSRDLQGLGEKLFFGSGTQLSVL.

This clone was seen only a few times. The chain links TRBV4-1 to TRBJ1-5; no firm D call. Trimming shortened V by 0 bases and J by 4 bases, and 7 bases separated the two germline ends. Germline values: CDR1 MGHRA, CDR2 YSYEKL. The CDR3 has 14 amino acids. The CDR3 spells CASSQDDMNQPQHF. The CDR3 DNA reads TGCGCCAGCAGCCAAGACGATATGAATCAGCCCCAGCATTTT.

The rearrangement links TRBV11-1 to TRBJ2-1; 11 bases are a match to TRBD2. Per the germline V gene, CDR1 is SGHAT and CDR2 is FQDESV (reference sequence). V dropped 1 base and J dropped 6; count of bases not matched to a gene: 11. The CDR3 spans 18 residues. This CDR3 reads CASSLDLAGGSRVNEQFF. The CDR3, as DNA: TGTGCCAGCAGCTTAGACTTAGCGGGAGGGAGTAGGGTCAATGAGCAGTTCTTC.

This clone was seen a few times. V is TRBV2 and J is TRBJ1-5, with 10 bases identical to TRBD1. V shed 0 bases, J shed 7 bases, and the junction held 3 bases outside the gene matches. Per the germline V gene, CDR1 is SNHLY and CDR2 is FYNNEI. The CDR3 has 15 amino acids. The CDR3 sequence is CASSEARTGGQPQHF. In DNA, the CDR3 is TGTGCCAGCAGTGAAGCTCGGACAGGGGGGCAGCCCCAGCATTTT. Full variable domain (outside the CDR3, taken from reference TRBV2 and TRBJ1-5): EPEVTQTPSHQVTQMGQEVILRCVPISNHLYFYWYRQILGQKVEFLVSFYNNEISEKSEIFDDQFSVERPDGSNFTLKIRSTKLEDSAMYFCASSEARTGGQPQHFGDGTRLSIL.

The CDR3 nucleotides read TGTGCCAGCAGCAAAGCCGCGGTGGGGAACACTGAAGCTTTCTTT. Its protein product is CASSKAAVGNTEAFF. V gene TRBV21-1 combines with J gene TRBJ1-1. TRBV21-1 is given as a pseudogene. The CDR3 totals 15 residues.

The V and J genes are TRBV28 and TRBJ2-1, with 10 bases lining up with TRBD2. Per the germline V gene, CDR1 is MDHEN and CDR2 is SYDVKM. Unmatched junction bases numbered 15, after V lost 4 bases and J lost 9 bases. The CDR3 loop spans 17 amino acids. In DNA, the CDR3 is TGTGCCAGCAGTTCGGATCGGCTAGCGGGAGTTAATAGTGAGCAGTTCTTC. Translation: CASSSDRLAGVNSEQFF.

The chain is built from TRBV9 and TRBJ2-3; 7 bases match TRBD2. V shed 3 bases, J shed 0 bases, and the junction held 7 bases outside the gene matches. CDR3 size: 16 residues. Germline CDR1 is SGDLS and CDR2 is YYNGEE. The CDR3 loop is CASSALLATSTDTQYF. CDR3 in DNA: TGTGCCAGCAGCGCGTTACTAGCGACTAGCACAGATACGCAGTATTTT.

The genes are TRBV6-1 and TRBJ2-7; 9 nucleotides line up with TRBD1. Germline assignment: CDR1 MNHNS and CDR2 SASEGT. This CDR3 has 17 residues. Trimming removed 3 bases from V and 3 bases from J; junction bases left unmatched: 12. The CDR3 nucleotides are TGTGCCAGCAGTGATGGGACAGGGAGTTTCTATTACTACGAGCAGTACTTC. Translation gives CASSDGTGSFYYYEQYF.

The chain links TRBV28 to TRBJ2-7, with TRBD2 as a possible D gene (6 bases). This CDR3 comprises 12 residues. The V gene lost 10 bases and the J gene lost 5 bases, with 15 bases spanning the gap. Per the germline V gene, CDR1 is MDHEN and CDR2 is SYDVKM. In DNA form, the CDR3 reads TGTGCCACTCAAGAGCGGGCTAACGAGCAGTACTTC. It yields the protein CATQERANEQYF.

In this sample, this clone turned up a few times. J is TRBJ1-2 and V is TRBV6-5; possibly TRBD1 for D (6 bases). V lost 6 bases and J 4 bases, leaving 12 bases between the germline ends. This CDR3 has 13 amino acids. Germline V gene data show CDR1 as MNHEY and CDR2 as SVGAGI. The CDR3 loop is CASRTGAFYGYTF. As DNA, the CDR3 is TGTGCCAGCAGAACGGGGGCGTTCTATGGCTACACCTTC.

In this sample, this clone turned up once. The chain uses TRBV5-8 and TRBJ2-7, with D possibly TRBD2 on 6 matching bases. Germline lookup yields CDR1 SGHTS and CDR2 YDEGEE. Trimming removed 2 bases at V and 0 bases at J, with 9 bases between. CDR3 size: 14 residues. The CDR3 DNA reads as TGTGCCAGCAGCTTAAGGGGACTCTCCTACGAGCAGTACTTC. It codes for CASSLRGLSYEQYF.

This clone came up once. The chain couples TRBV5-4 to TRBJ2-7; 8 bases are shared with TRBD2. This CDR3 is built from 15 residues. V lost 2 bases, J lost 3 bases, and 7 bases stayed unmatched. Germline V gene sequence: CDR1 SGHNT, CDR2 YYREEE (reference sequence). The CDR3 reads CASSLGTRGGYEQYF. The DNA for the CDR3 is TGTGCCAGCAGCTTAGGGACTAGGGGCGGCTACGAGCAGTACTTC.

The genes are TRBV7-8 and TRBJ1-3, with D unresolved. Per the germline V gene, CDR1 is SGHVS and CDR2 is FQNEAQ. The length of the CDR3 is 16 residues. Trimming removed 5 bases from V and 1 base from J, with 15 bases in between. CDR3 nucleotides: TGTGCCAGCAGCCTCTCGGGCTCGGATTCTGGAAACACCATATATTTT. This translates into CASSLSGSDSGNTIYF.

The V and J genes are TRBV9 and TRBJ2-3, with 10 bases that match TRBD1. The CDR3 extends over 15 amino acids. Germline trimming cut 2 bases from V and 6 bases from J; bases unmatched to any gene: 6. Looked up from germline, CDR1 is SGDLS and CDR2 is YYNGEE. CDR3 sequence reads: CASSVGTGVGDTQYF. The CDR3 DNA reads TGTGCCAGCAGCGTCGGGACAGGGGTGGGTGATACGCAGTATTTT.

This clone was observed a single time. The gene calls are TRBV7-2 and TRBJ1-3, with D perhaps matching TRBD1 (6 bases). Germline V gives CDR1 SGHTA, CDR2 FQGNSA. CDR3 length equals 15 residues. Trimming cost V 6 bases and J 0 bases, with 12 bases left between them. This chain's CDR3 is CASSPTGYSGNTIYF. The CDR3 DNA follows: TGTGCCAGCAGTCCAACAGGGTACTCTGGAAACACCATATATTTT.

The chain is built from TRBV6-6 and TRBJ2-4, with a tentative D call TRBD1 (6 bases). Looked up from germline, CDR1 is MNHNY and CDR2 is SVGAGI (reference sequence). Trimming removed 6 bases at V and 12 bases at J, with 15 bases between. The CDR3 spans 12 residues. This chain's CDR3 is CASSTNRDHQYF. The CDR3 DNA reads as TGTGCCAGCAGCACAAACAGGGACCATCAGTACTTC.

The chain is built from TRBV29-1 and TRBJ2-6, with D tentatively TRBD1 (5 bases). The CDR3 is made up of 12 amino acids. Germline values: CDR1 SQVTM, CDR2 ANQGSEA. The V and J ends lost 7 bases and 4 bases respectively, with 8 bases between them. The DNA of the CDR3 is TGCAGCGCCGGACACGGGGCCAACGTCCTGACTTTC. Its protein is CSAGHGANVLTF.

In DNA form, the CDR3 reads TGTGCCAGCAGCCAATGGACTAGCGGGAGTGCAGATACGCAGTATTTT. Amino acids: CASSQWTSGSADTQYF. The genes are TRBV4-2 and TRBJ2-3; 13 nucleotides align to TRBD2. Per the germline V gene, CDR1 is LGHNA and CDR2 is YNFKEQ. J lost 4 bases, V lost 2 bases, and 3 bases had no gene match. The CDR3 spans 16 residues.

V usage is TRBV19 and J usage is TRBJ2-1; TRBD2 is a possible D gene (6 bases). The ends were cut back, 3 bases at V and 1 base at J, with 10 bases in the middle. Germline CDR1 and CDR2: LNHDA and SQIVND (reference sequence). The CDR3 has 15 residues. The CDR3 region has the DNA TGTGCCAGTAGTATCAGCCGGGAGTCCTACAATGAGCAGTTCTTC. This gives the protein CASSISRESYNEQFF.

CDR3 loop: CASSGLGRSGNTIYF. The CDR3 DNA sequence: TGTGCCAGCAGCGGCCTGGGCCGCTCTGGAAACACCATATATTTT. The genes are TRBV11-2 and TRBJ1-3; D is ambiguous. Germline V lookup: CDR1 SGHAT, CDR2 FQNNGV. Between the trimmed V and J ends, which lost 5 bases and 0 bases, there was a span of 11 bases. The length of the CDR3 is 15 residues.

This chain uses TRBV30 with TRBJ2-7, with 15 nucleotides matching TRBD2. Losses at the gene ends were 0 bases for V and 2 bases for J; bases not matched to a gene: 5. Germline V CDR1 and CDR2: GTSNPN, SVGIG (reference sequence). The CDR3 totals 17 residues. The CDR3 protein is CAWSVRTSGRATYEQYF. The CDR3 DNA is TGTGCCTGGAGTGTACGGACTAGCGGGAGGGCCACCTACGAGCAGTACTTC.

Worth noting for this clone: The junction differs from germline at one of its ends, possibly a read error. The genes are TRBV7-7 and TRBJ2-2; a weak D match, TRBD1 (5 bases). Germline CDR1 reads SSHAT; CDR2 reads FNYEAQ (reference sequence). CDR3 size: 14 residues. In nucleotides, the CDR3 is TGTGCTAGCAGCTTACAGGAGAACACCGGGGAGCTGTTTTTT. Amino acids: CASSLQENTGELFF. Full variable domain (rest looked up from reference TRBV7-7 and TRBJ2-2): GAGVSQSPRYKVTKRGQDVTLRCDPISSHATLYWYQQALGQGPEFLTYFNYEAQPDKSGLPSDRFSAERPEGSISTLTIQRTEQRDSAMYRCASSLQENTGELFFGEGSRLTVL.

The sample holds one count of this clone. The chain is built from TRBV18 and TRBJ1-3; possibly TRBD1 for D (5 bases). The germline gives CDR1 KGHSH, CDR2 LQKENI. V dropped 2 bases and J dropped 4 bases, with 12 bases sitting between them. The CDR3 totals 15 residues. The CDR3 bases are TGTGCCAGCTCACCAAGTTCAGGGAAAGGAAACACCATATATTTT. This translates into CASSPSSGKGNTIYF.

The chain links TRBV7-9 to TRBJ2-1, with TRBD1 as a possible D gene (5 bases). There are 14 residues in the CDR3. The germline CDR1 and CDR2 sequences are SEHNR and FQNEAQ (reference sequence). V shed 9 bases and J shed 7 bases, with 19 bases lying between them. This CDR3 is CASDSQDLGNEQFF. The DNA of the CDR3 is TGTGCCAGTGACAGCCAGGATCTAGGAAATGAGCAGTTCTTC.